What follows are 25 T cell receptor beta chains derived from one specimen sequenced in a study of Graves' ophthalmopathy and Graves' hyperthyroidism. RNA transcripts provided the template for amplifying TCR beta CDR3 regions. First-round RT-PCR used HTBI primers; second-round multiplex PCR followed. TCRdb processed the multiplex PCR reads anew with MiXCR; each CDR3 protein has one entry. Among some 1.1 million distinct CDR3 sequences listed, about 35% were seen once. The sample taken for sequencing was peripheral blood or thyroid tissue (not recorded which). The source is an adult man with Graves' hyperthyroidism.

A word on this clonotype: Germline and junction disagree at one end, which may indicate a read error. The chain joins TRBV10-3 to TRBJ1-3; a possible D gene is TRBD1 (5 bases). CDR1 is ENHRY, CDR2 SYGVKD, per germline. CDR3 length: 16 residues. CDR3 protein: CASSSPDSSYPNTIYF. CDR3 bases: TGTGCCAGCAGTTCCCCAGACAGTTCGTATCCGAACACCATATATTTT.

V usage is TRBV12-3 or TRBV12-4 and J usage is TRBJ1-4; TRBD1 matches at 7 bases. This CDR3 is built from 16 residues. V was clipped by 7 bases and J by 8 bases; unmatched bases: 16. CDR3 bases: TGTGCCAGCACACCGGACAGGCCCCTCTCCCCCGAAAAACTGTTTTTT. Translation gives CASTPDRPLSPEKLFF.

This clonotype was seen only once. Because the CDR3 is missing its conserved closing phenylalanine or tryptophan, this is likely a read error. The chain uses TRBV20-1 and TRBJ1-1, with a weak D call TRBD1 (5 bases). Deletions cut 0 bases from V and 5 bases from J, with 16 bases between. Germline V gene data show CDR1 as DFQATT and CDR2 as SNEGSKA (reference sequence). The CDR3 extends over 15 amino acids. The CDR3 region has the DNA TGCAGTGCTAGAGATGCTGGCAGGGCAGTAACTGAAGCTTTCCTT. It codes for CSARDAGRAVTEAFL.

The V gene is TRBV29-1, the J gene TRBJ1-5; no reliable D call. Trimming took off 3 bases at V and 3 bases at J, with 12 bases between the two ends. The CDR3 has 14 residues. Per the germline V gene, CDR1 is SQVTM and CDR2 is ANQGSEA. This CDR3 is CSVDATGPNQPQHF. The CDR3 DNA reads as TGCAGCGTTGACGCGACCGGTCCCAATCAGCCCCAGCATTTT. The full variable domain, with the rest looked up from reference TRBV29-1 and TRBJ1-5, is SAVISQKPSRDICQRGTSLTIQCQVDSQVTMMFWYRQQPGQSLTLIATANQGSEATYESGFVIDKFPISRPNLTFSTLTVSNMSPEDSSIYLCSVDATGPNQPQHFGDGTRLSIL.

This clonotype was observed a few times. The chain uses TRBV6-5 and TRBJ2-2; possibly TRBD2 for D (5 bases). The CDR3 covers 19 residues. In germline, CDR1 is MNHEY, CDR2 SVGAGI. V lost 8 bases to trimming and J lost 4 bases, with 29 bases between them. CDR3 residues: CASRRPPDPSRRSTGELFF. The CDR3 DNA reads TGTGCCAGCCGAAGGCCGCCAGACCCGTCGAGGAGGAGCACCGGGGAGCTGTTTTTT.

This clonotype occurred many times. This chain uses TRBV29-1 with TRBJ1-1; perhaps TRBD1 as D (5 bases). Trimming left V 4 bases short and J 2 bases short, with 14 bases between. Germline V lookup: CDR1 SQVTM, CDR2 ANQGSEA. The CDR3 spans 14 residues. The CDR3 DNA is TGCAGCGTTGGGTTAGGGGACTCAAACACTGAAGCTTTCTTT. This sequence encodes CSVGLGDSNTEAFF.

The chain links TRBV5-4 to TRBJ1-2, with 7 bases identical to TRBD1. Germline CDR1 is SGHNT and CDR2 is YYREEE (reference sequence). J was trimmed by 4 bases and V by 5 bases; bases with no gene match: 5. The CDR3 is 13 amino acids. The CDR3 reads CASRDSGGYGYTF. The CDR3 DNA reads as TGTGCCAGCAGGGATTCAGGGGGCTATGGCTACACCTTC.

The J gene is TRBJ1-1, the V gene TRBV12-3 or TRBV12-4; D remains ambiguous. The CDR3 loop spans 12 amino acids. The ends were cut back, 6 bases at V and 4 bases at J, with 9 bases in the middle. The CDR3 is CASRQDLTEAFF. CDR3 DNA sequence: TGTGCCAGCAGGCAGGATCTCACTGAAGCTTTCTTT.

This clonotype was counted between two and nine times. This chain links TRBV12-3 or TRBV12-4 with TRBJ2-7; perhaps TRBD2 as D (5 bases). CDR3 size: 15 residues. V shed 6 bases and J shed 8 bases, with 23 bases lying between them. The DNA of the CDR3 is TGTGCCAGCAGCACCCGGAGCCTAGCAGGAATCCAGCAGTACTTC. It codes for CASSTRSLAGIQQYF.

The gene calls are TRBV24-1 and TRBJ2-7; 10 bases fit TRBD1. The CDR3 contains 15 residues. Germline V CDR1 and CDR2: KGHDR, SFDVKD. Germline trimming cut 3 bases from V and 2 bases from J; bases unmatched to any gene: 3. CDR3: CATSDPDRGAYEQYF. The CDR3 DNA sequence: TGTGCCACCAGTGATCCGGACAGGGGGGCCTACGAGCAGTACTTC.

This clonotype has a count of ten or more. The V call is TRBV11-2, the J call TRBJ2-7, with 9 bases fitting TRBD1. The CDR3 is 14 amino acids. V lost 4 bases to trimming and J lost 6 bases; unmatched junction nucleotides: 7. Per the germline V gene, CDR1 is SGHAT and CDR2 is FQNNGV. Here the CDR3 DNA reads TGTGCCAGCAGCTCCTCCGGGACAGGGACCGAGCAGTACTTC. Protein product: CASSSSGTGTEQYF.

There are a few counts of this clonotype. Since a much larger clone is just one base distant, this may be a read error. The rearrangement joins TRBV7-9 to TRBJ1-5; D gene uncertain. Per the germline V gene, CDR1 is SEHNR and CDR2 is FQNEAQ (reference sequence). CDR3 length equals 13 residues. CDR3 sequence: CASSQGEAQPQHF. Here the CDR3 DNA reads TGCGCCAGCAGCCAAGGTGAGGCACAGCCCCAGCATTTT. The variable domain in full, with the rest retrieved from reference TRBV7-9 and TRBJ1-5, is DTGVSQNPRHKITKRGQNVTFRCDPISEHNRLYWYRQTLGQGPEFLTYFQNEAQLEKSRLLSDRFSAERPKGSFSTLEIQRTEQGDSAMYLCASSQGEAQPQHFGDGTRLSIL.

V is TRBV25-1 and J is TRBJ2-7, with 7 bases aligning to TRBD2. CDR3 length equals 14 residues. With 6 bases clipped from V and 5 bases from J, the junction kept 10 bases outside the gene matches. Germline V gene sequence: CDR1 MGHDK, CDR2 SYGVNS. The CDR3 coding sequence is TGTGCCAGCAGCAGCGGGGCAGGAGGGCACGAGCAGTACTTC. Its translation: CASSSGAGGHEQYF.

Notes on this clonotype: It may be a read error: a sequence one base away is much more abundant. The rearrangement uses TRBV10-3 and TRBJ1-5; D gene ambiguous. The CDR3 is 14 residues long. Germline-derived CDR1 and CDR2 are ENHRY and SYGVKD. The germline V and J ends were trimmed by 7 bases and 6 bases, with 16 bases remaining between them. This CDR3 is CAIIAMVGSQPQHF. The DNA of the CDR3 is TGTGCCATCATCGCGATGGTGGGTTCTCAGCCCCAGCATTTT.

In regard to this clonotype: This may come from a read error, since a much larger clone is one base off. The chain employs TRBV7-3 and TRBJ2-7; D might be TRBD2 (5 bases). The CDR3 totals 13 residues. V was trimmed by 7 bases and J by 5 bases, leaving 15 bases between them. Per germline, CDR1 SGHTA and CDR2 FQGTGA. The CDR3 sequence is CASTWESTHEQYF. DNA for the CDR3: TGTGCCAGCACCTGGGAGAGTACCCACGAGCAGTACTTC.

The V and J genes are TRBV5-1 and TRBJ1-4; D uncertain. Between the trimmed V and J ends, which lost 1 base and 5 bases, there was a span of 9 bases. CDR1 is SGHRS and CDR2 is YFSETQ in the germline V gene. The length of the CDR3 is 14 residues. Here the CDR3 reads CASSLYDVNEKLFF. CDR3 DNA sequence: TGCGCCAGCAGCTTGTACGACGTGAATGAAAAACTGTTTTTT. Filled out from reference TRBV5-1 and TRBJ1-4, the complete variable domain reads KAGVTQTPRYLIKTRGQQVTLSCSPISGHRSVSWYQQTPGQGLQFLFEYFSETQRNKGNFPGRFSGRQFSNSRSEMNVSTLELGDSALYLCASSLYDVNEKLFFGSGTQLSVL.

As for this clonotype: No conserved phenylalanine or tryptophan is present at the end of the CDR3, so a read error is the likely explanation. The DNA is left out, because the CDR3 cannot be placed on it with certainty; the CDR3 is given as TCRdb lists it. CDR3 amino acids: CASSSMTS. The V and J genes are TRBV7-9 and TRBJ2-6. Termini included, the CDR3 measures 8 amino acids. Germline CDR1 SEHNR, CDR2 FQNEAQ (reference sequence).

The sample holds many counts of this clonotype. This sequence joins TRBV7-9 and TRBJ1-1, with unresolved D. CDR1 SEHNR and CDR2 FQNEAQ come from the germline V gene (reference sequence). The V end was cut by 5 bases, the J end by 3 bases, with 4 bases between. The CDR3 consists of 11 residues. The CDR3 DNA follows: TGTGCCAGCAGCGCGTACACTGAAGCTTTCTTT. It codes for CASSAYTEAFF.

This clonotype has more than one count but fewer than ten. V gene TRBV14 combines with J gene TRBJ2-7; D is unclear. Trimming took 4 bases from V and 0 from J, leaving 13 bases between them. Looked up from germline, CDR1 is SGHDN and CDR2 is FVKESK. This CDR3 contains 15 residues. The CDR3 spells CASSPLDRRSYEQYF. CDR3 coding DNA: TGTGCCAGCAGCCCACTTGACCGGCGCTCCTACGAGCAGTACTTC.

This clonotype was found many times. V gene TRBV19 combines with J gene TRBJ2-7; 13 bases align to TRBD2. The CDR3 has 14 amino acids. V shed 5 bases and J 5 bases; nucleotides not matched to a gene: 3. The germline V gene encodes CDR1 LNHDA and CDR2 SQIVND (reference sequence). CDR3: CASSRTSGSNEQYF. CDR3 in DNA: TGTGCCAGTAGTCGGACTAGCGGGAGTAACGAGCAGTACTTC.

This clonotype was seen only a few times. The rearrangement links TRBV6-2 or TRBV6-3 to TRBJ1-2; D not resolved. Germline CDR1 and CDR2: MNHEY and SVGEGT. With 6 bases removed from V and 8 bases from J, the gap between germline ends came to 7 bases. The CDR3 sequence is 10 residues long. DNA of the CDR3: TGTGCCAGCAGAGTTCAAGGCTACACCTTC. As protein: CASRVQGYTF.

In this sample, this clonotype turned up many times. The junction differs from germline at one of its ends, possibly a read error. The chain joins TRBV11-2 to TRBJ2-5; D assignment may be TRBD1 or TRBD2 (5 bases each). Germline V gene lookup returns CDR1 SGHAT and CDR2 FQNNGV. The CDR3 spans 11 residues. The DNA of the CDR3 is TGTGCCAGCAGTCTTCCGGGACCGACAAACTTC. The encoded protein is CASSLPGPTNF.

This clonotype has a count of ten or more. V is TRBV20-1 and J is TRBJ1-2; D possibly corresponds to TRBD1 (6 bases). The CDR3 consists of 19 residues. CDR1 is DFQATT and CDR2 is SNEGSKA in the germline V gene (reference sequence). V lost 1 base to trimming and J lost 0 bases, with 24 bases between them. CDR3: CSARVPSGQGTKANYGYTF. CDR3 nucleotides: TGCAGTGCTAGAGTGCCGTCCGGCCAGGGGACAAAAGCTAACTATGGCTACACCTTC.

A word on this clonotype: One base away lies a much larger clone, so this may be a sequencing read error. The V call is TRBV2, the J call TRBJ1-6, with a weak D call TRBD1 (5 bases). CDR1 is SNHLY, CDR2 FYNNEI, per germline. The CDR3 is made up of 13 amino acids. This CDR3 reads CASTWGVNSPLRF. The CDR3 bases are TGTGCCAGCACCTGGGGGGTTAATTCACCCCTCCGCTTT.

The table lists this clonotype with many counts. This rearrangement joins TRBV20-1 to TRBJ2-7; 11 bases line up with TRBD2. This CDR3 region has 14 residues. Germline CDR1 reads DFQATT; CDR2 reads SNEGSKA (reference sequence). V dropped 0 bases and J dropped 9; count of bases not matched to a gene: 7. The CDR3 is CSARDNLAGGTQYF. CDR3 in DNA: TGCAGTGCTAGAGATAATCTAGCGGGAGGAACGCAGTACTTC.